The 21 T cell receptor beta chains below come from one sample, sequenced in a study of T cells in Graves' hyperthyroidism and ophthalmopathy. Researchers amplified the TCR beta CDR3 regions from RNA transcripts. TCR CDR3 underwent first-round RT-PCR with the HTBI primer set. MiXCR, applied by TCRdb to the multiplex PCR reads, yields one record per CDR3 protein. The data show 300,000 to 350,000 distinct CDR3 sequences, 15% to 20% seen once. Sequencing was carried out using blood. These receptors came from a woman between 50 and 59 years old with Graves' hyperthyroidism.

The chain joins TRBV12-3 or TRBV12-4 to TRBJ2-7; D tentatively reads TRBD1 or TRBD2 (5 bases each). This CDR3 spans 14 amino acids. V was shortened by 3 bases and J by 6 bases, with 15 bases between the two germline ends. Here the CDR3 DNA reads TGTGCCAGCAGTTTTGGTGGGGGTGCTCTCGAGCAGTACTTC. It is translated as CASSFGGGALEQYF.

There are many counts of this clonotype. The chain links TRBV7-8 to TRBJ1-1; D gene uncertain. Germline CDR1 SGHVS, CDR2 FQNEAQ. The ends were cut back, 2 bases at V and 1 base at J, with 11 bases in the middle. The CDR3 consists of 15 residues. The CDR3 here is CASSLSAGWNTEAFF. As DNA, the CDR3 is TGTGCCAGCAGCTTATCGGCAGGCTGGAACACTGAAGCTTTCTTT.

This clonotype appeared many times. This chain joins TRBV12-3 or TRBV12-4 and TRBJ2-3, with D possibly called TRBD1 or TRBD2 (5 bases each). Between the trimmed V and J ends, which lost 6 bases and 2 bases, there was a span of 15 bases. CDR3 size: 15 residues. In DNA form, the CDR3 reads TGTGCCAGCAGAACAGGACTTTGGCCCACAGATACGCAGTATTTT. Encoded protein: CASRTGLWPTDTQYF.

This clonotype was seen a handful of times. The genes are TRBV5-1 and TRBJ2-1; 9 nucleotides match TRBD1. Germline CDR1 and CDR2: SGHRS and YFSETQ. With 0 bases clipped from V and 6 bases from J, the junction kept 4 bases outside the gene matches. The CDR3 is made up of 15 amino acids. The CDR3 region is CASSLEQGAPNEQFF. CDR3 sequence (DNA): TGCGCCAGCAGCTTGGAACAGGGGGCTCCCAATGAGCAGTTCTTC.

CDR3 nucleotides: TGTGCCAGCAGTTTTGTGGGGATGGGGGGAGAAGGGTACAATGAGCAGTTCTTC. It specifies CASSFVGMGGEGYNEQFF. This chain connects TRBV28 to TRBJ2-1, with D possibly being TRBD2 (6 bases). The CDR3 length is 18 residues. Germline assignment: CDR1 MDHEN and CDR2 SYDVKM. Trimming left V 3 bases short and J 4 bases short, with 22 bases between.

On this clonotype: A much larger clone lies a single base off, so this may be a read error. The gene calls are TRBV28 and TRBJ2-7; possibly TRBD1 for D (7 bases). Germline V gene sequence: CDR1 MDHEN, CDR2 SYDVKM. The CDR3 spans 14 residues. Trimming stripped 3 bases from V and 6 bases from J, with 15 bases between. The CDR3 region is CASSLPGGTCEQYF. The CDR3 DNA follows: TGTGCCAGCAGTTTGCCAGGGGGGACCTGCGAGCAGTACTTC.

This sequence joins TRBV20-1 and TRBJ1-4; no firm D call. The CDR3 is 16 amino acids. The V end lost 0 bases, the J end lost 1 base, and 12 bases lay between the germline ends. From germline, CDR1 is DFQATT and CDR2 SNEGSKA (reference sequence). CDR3 residues: CSARDPLLGTNEKLFF. Written as DNA, the CDR3 is TGCAGTGCTAGAGATCCCTTGCTGGGAACTAATGAAAAACTGTTTTTT.

The chain uses TRBV4-1 and TRBJ2-3, with TRBD1 matching over 10 bases. This CDR3 has 16 residues. With 0 bases clipped from V and 4 bases from J, the junction kept 4 bases outside the gene matches. Germline values: CDR1 MGHRA, CDR2 YSYEKL. The CDR3 region is CASSQDDRGQSDTQYF. CDR3 in DNA: TGCGCCAGCAGCCAAGACGACAGGGGGCAGTCAGATACGCAGTATTTT.

This clonotype was seen ten or more times. The J gene is TRBJ2-1, the V gene TRBV5-1; a possible D gene is TRBD1 (6 bases). CDR1 and CDR2 from the germline V gene are SGHRS and YFSETQ. V was clipped by 0 bases and J by 3 bases, with 10 bases between them. There are 15 residues in the CDR3. The CDR3 nucleotides read TGCGCCAGCAGCTTGGGGGACACGAACTACAATGAGCAGTTCTTC. Protein: CASSLGDTNYNEQFF.

V and J are TRBV4-1 and TRBJ1-5; possibly TRBD1 for D (5 bases). Trimming pared 0 bases from V and 5 bases from J, leaving 11 bases between. This CDR3 is 15 amino acids long. Germline-derived CDR1 and CDR2 are MGHRA and YSYEKL. CDR3 nucleotide sequence: TGCGCCAGCAGCCAAGATGCAGGGAGCCATCAGCCCCAGCATTTT. Translation: CASSQDAGSHQPQHF.

The table lists this clonotype with a few counts. The rearrangement joins TRBV20-1 to TRBJ2-1; a possible D gene is TRBD1 (5 bases). The length of the CDR3 is 14 residues. Germline CDR1 is DFQATT and CDR2 is SNEGSKA (reference sequence). V was pared by 6 bases and J by 2 bases, with 14 bases between. CDR3 DNA sequence: TGCAGTGCCCGCGAGGACATACCCTACAATGAGCAGTTCTTC. Translated: CSAREDIPYNEQFF.

This clonotype was seen many times. This sequence joins TRBV5-1 and TRBJ2-7, with TRBD1 matching over 7 bases. This CDR3 has 14 residues. Per germline, CDR1 SGHRS and CDR2 YFSETQ. V lost 0 bases, J lost 3 bases, and 3 bases stayed unmatched. The CDR3 bases are TGCGCCAGCAGCTTGGAACAGGGGTACTACGAGCAGTACTTC. Its protein product is CASSLEQGYYEQYF.

This clonotype appeared a few times. The genes are TRBV9 and TRBJ2-1, with no clear D. Between the trimmed V and J ends, which lost 6 bases and 0 bases, there was a span of 4 bases. CDR1 and CDR2 (germline): SGDLS, YYNGEE. The CDR3 runs 12 residues. This chain's CDR3 is CASKSSYNEQFF. The CDR3 region has the DNA TGTGCCAGCAAGAGCTCCTACAATGAGCAGTTCTTC.

The rearrangement uses TRBV29-1 and TRBJ1-1; D might be TRBD1 (6 bases). The germline V gene encodes CDR1 SQVTM and CDR2 ANQGSEA. This CDR3 is built from 17 residues. Trimming removed 2 bases at V and 1 base at J, with 20 bases between. The CDR3 DNA reads as TGCAGCGTTGAACCGAGAGCAGGGGCAGGTTCGAACACTGAAGCTTTCTTT. Translated, it gives CSVEPRAGAGSNTEAFF.

The genes are TRBV19 and TRBJ1-6; 11 bases map to TRBD1. Per the germline V gene, CDR1 is LNHDA and CDR2 is SQIVND (reference sequence). V shed 6 bases and J 7 bases; nucleotides not matched to a gene: 2. This CDR3 comprises 14 residues. The CDR3 DNA reads TGTGCCAGTAGCGGGACAGGGGGGAATTCACCCCTCCACTTT. Its protein is CASSGTGGNSPLHF.

This clonotype was counted many times. The gene calls are TRBV5-1 and TRBJ2-3, with D possibly matching TRBD1 (5 bases). V lost 0 bases and J lost 0, with 11 bases in between. CDR3 length equals 16 residues. Germline-derived CDR1 and CDR2 are SGHRS and YFSETQ. The chain's CDR3 is CASSLEGIDSTDTQYF. The CDR3 DNA is TGCGCCAGCAGCTTGGAGGGGATAGATAGCACAGATACGCAGTATTTT. The full variable domain, with the rest looked up from reference TRBV5-1 and TRBJ2-3, is KAGVTQTPRYLIKTRGQQVTLSCSPISGHRSVSWYQQTPGQGLQFLFEYFSETQRNKGNFPGRFSGRQFSNSRSEMNVSTLELGDSALYLCASSLEGIDSTDTQYFGPGTRLTVL.

Written as DNA, the CDR3 is TGTGCCAGCAGCCTCCTACAGGGCGATCTTGAGTTCTTC. It specifies CASSLLQGDLEFF. The V gene is TRBV11-2, the J gene TRBJ2-1; D perhaps matches TRBD1 (6 bases). Germline CDR1 SGHAT, CDR2 FQNNGV. V was cut by 5 bases and J by 14 bases, with 19 bases left in between. The CDR3 totals 13 residues. The full variable domain, rest sourced from reference TRBV11-2 and TRBJ2-1, is EAGVAQSPRYKIIEKRQSVAFWCNPISGHATLYWYQQILGQGPKLLIQFQNNGVVDDSQLPKDRFSAERLKGVDSTLKIQPAKLEDSAVYLCASSLLQGDLEFFGPGTRLTVL.

The chain joins TRBV5-1 to TRBJ2-1; weak D call: TRBD2 (6 bases). There are 14 residues in the CDR3. Per germline, CDR1 SGHRS and CDR2 YFSETQ. Trimming took 4 bases from V and 4 from J, leaving 12 bases between them. The CDR3 bases are TGCGCCAGCAGCCTTATGGGGAGGTACAATGAGCAGTTCTTC. This translates into CASSLMGRYNEQFF.

The chain has TRBV29-1 and TRBJ1-5, with 7 bases identical to TRBD1. The CDR3 has 13 amino acids. CDR1 is SQVTM, CDR2 ANQGSEA, per germline. The V gene end was trimmed by 4 bases and the J gene end by 8 bases; junction bases not matched to a gene: 8. The chain's CDR3 is CSVGGTVGEPQHF. As DNA, the CDR3 is TGCAGCGTTGGGGGGACAGTTGGTGAGCCCCAGCATTTT.

The chain carries TRBV19 and TRBJ1-3; a weak D match, TRBD1 (6 bases). Trimming removed 0 bases at V and 9 bases at J, with 15 bases between. This CDR3 is built from 15 residues. Germline values: CDR1 LNHDA, CDR2 SQIVND (reference sequence). The DNA for the CDR3 is TGTGCCAGTAGTATAGACCCGACAGGCTCGGGCACCATATATTTT. Encoded protein: CASSIDPTGSGTIYF.

The chain carries TRBV7-9 and TRBJ2-3, with D possibly being TRBD2 (7 bases). Germline lookup yields CDR1 SEHNR and CDR2 FQNEAQ (reference sequence). V was shortened by 6 bases and J by 3 bases, with 22 bases between the two germline ends. This CDR3 contains 17 residues. CDR3 sequence reads: CASRPFSGGRGTDTQYF. CDR3 coding DNA: TGTGCCAGCAGACCATTTTCGGGGGGCCGAGGGACAGATACGCAGTATTTT. The entire variable domain, with the rest obtained from reference TRBV7-9 and TRBJ2-3, is as follows: DTGVSQNPRHKITKRGQNVTFRCDPISEHNRLYWYRQTLGQGPEFLTYFQNEAQLEKSRLLSDRFSAERPKGSFSTLEIQRTEQGDSAMYLCASRPFSGGRGTDTQYFGPGTRLTVL.